This TCR beta chain was identified in a study of somatic mutations in cytotoxic T cells in rheumatoid arthritis. With respect to this clone: Its antigen is not known.

Sequencing used immunoSEQ multiplex PCR; TCRdb keeps in-frame clones, though not all of them. The sample has about 20,000 clones; approximately 69% are singletons. The study's findings and limits: The slight TRBV07 underrepresentation in rheumatoid arthritis patients received no adjustment for multiple comparisons.

The CDR3 contains 12 residues. The V and J ends lost 6 bases and 4 bases respectively, with 9 bases between them. Germline CDR1 SNHLY, CDR2 FYNNEI. Sequencing was done on a sample of CD8+ T cells sorted from blood. V and J are TRBV2 and TRBJ1-2, with D possibly TRBD1 on 5 matching bases. The receptor was isolated from a man aged 55 to 70 in good health. The CDR3 spells CASRGHLYGYTF. The CDR3, as DNA: TGTGCCAGCAGAGGACACCTCTATGGCTACACCTTC.